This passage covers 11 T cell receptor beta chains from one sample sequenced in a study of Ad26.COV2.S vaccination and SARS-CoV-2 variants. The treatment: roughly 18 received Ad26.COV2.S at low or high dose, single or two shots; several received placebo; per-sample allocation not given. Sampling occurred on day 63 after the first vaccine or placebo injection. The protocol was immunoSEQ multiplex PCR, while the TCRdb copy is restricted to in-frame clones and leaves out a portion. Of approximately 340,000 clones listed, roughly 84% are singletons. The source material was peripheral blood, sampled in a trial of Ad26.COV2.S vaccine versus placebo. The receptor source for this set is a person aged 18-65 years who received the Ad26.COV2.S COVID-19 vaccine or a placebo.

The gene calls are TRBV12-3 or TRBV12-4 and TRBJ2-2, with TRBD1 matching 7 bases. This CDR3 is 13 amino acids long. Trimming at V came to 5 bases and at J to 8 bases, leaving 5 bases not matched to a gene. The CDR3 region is CASSQDRAGELFF. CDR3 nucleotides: TGTGCCAGCAGTCAAGACAGGGCGGGGGAGCTGTTTTTT.

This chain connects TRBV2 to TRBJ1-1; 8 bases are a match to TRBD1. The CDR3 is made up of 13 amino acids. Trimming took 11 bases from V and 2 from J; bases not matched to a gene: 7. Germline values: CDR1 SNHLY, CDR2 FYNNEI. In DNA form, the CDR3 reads TGTGCCTGCAAGACAGGGGTTAACACTGAAGCTTTCTTT. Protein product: CACKTGVNTEAFF.

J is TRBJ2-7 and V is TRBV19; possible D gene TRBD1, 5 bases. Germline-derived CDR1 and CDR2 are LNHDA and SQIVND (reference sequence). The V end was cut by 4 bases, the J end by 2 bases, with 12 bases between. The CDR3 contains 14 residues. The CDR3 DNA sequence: TGTGCCAGTAGTACCGCGACAGCCCCCTACGAGCAGTACTTC. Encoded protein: CASSTATAPYEQYF.

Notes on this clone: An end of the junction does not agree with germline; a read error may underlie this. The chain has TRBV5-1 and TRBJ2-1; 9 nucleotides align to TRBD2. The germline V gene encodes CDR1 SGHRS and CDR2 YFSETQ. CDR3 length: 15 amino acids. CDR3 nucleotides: TGCGCAAGCACGGGCGGTAGCGGGAGTGCAAATGAGCAGTTCTTC. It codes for CASTGGSGSANEQFF.

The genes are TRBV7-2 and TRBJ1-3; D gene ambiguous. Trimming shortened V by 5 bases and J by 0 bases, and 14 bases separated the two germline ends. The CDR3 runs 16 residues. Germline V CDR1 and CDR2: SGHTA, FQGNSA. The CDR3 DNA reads TGTGCCAGCAGCCCTAAGGCTCGGGCCTCTGGAAACACCATATATTTT. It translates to CASSPKARASGNTIYF.

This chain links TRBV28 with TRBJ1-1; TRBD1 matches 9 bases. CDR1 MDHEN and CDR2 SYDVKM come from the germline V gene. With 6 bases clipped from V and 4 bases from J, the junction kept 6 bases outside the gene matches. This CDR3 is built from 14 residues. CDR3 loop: CASRNTGGLTEAFF. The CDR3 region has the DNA TGTGCCAGCAGAAACACAGGGGGCCTCACTGAAGCTTTCTTT.

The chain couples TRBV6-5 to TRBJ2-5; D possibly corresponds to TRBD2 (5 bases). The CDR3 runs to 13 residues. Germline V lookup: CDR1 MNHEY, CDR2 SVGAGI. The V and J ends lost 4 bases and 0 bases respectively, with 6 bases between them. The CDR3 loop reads CASSLAYQETQYF. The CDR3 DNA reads TGTGCCAGCAGTTTAGCGTACCAAGAGACCCAGTACTTC.

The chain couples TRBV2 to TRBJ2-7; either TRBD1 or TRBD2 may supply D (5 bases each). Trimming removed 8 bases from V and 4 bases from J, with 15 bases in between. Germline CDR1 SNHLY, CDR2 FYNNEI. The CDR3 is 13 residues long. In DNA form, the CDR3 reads TGTGCCAGCGTCTCGGGGCTTTCTTACGAGCAGTACTTC. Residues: CASVSGLSYEQYF.

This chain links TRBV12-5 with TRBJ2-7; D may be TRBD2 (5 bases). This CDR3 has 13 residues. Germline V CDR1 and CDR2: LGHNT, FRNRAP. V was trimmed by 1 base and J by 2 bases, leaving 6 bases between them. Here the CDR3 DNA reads TGTGCTAGTGGTTTGGCCGGGGCCTACGAGCAGTACTTC. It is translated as CASGLAGAYEQYF.

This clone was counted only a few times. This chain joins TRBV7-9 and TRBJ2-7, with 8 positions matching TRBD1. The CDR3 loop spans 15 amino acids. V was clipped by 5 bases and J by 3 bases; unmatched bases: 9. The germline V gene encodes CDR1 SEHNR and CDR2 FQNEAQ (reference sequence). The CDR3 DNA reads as TGTGCCAGCAGCCAACCGACAGGGGTCAACTACGAGCAGTACTTC. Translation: CASSQPTGVNYEQYF.

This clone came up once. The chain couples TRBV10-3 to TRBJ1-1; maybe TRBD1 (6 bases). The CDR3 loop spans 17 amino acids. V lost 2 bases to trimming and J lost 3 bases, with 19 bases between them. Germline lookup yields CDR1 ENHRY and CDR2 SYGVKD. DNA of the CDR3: TGTGCCATCAGTGAGCCAAAAGCCTTGGGGGCGTACACTGAAGCTTTCTTT. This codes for CAISEPKALGAYTEAFF.